This entry lists 16 T cell receptor beta chains sequenced from one sample in a study of shared T cell receptors in the human thymus. Here immunoSEQ multiplex PCR was the method, and the copy in TCRdb shows in-frame clones only, minus some. The table includes roughly 560,000 clones, approximately 80% detected once. This sample also appeared in a second study, on human thymus T cells.

The specimen sequenced was thymocytes. The origin of the receptors is a boy under two years old with a congenital heart defect.

The V gene is TRBV4-1, the J gene TRBJ2-1; 12 nucleotides match TRBD2. Losses at the gene ends were 4 bases for V and 4 bases for J; bases not matched to a gene: 5. Germline V gene lookup returns CDR1 MGHRA and CDR2 YSYEKL. The CDR3 has 16 amino acids. CDR3 sequence (DNA): TGCGCCAGCAGCCTCCTCGGGACTAGCGGGTACAATGAGCAGTTCTTC. As protein: CASSLLGTSGYNEQFF.

V and J are TRBV29-1 and TRBJ2-5, with TRBD2 matching 7 bases. This CDR3 has 14 residues. Unmatched junction bases numbered 7, after V lost 4 bases and J lost 2 bases. CDR1 and CDR2 (germline): SQVTM, ANQGSEA. The CDR3 DNA sequence: TGCAGCGTTGGCCCAGCGGGATCACAAGAGACCCAGTACTTC. Translation: CSVGPAGSQETQYF.

This clone was seen only once. The chain uses TRBV6-5 and TRBJ2-7; D is ambiguous. CDR1 is MNHEY and CDR2 is SVGAGI in the germline V gene. CDR3 length: 15 amino acids. V was trimmed by 0 bases and J by 3 bases, leaving 12 bases between them. CDR3 bases: TGTGCCAGCAGTTACTCGGCAGGCCCCTTCTACGAGCAGTACTTC. Translating it yields CASSYSAGPFYEQYF.

The CDR3 spells CASSLPRTGEYPTDTQYF. CDR3 DNA sequence: TGTGCCAGCAGCCTCCCCCGGACCGGGGAGTACCCCACAGATACGCAGTATTTT. This chain connects TRBV14 to TRBJ2-3, with a tentative D call TRBD2 (5 bases). V was clipped by 4 bases and J by 2 bases, with 22 bases between them. The length of the CDR3 is 18 residues. Germline V gene data show CDR1 as SGHDN and CDR2 as FVKESK.

The chain uses TRBV4-2 and TRBJ2-3; 7 nucleotides align to TRBD2. The CDR3 is 17 amino acids. Losses at the gene ends were 5 bases for V and 3 bases for J; bases not matched to a gene: 14. Germline CDR1 reads LGHNA; CDR2 reads YNFKEQ. The CDR3 protein is CASSSPQVSGLTDTQYF. CDR3 DNA sequence: TGTGCCAGCAGCTCCCCACAAGTTAGCGGGCTAACAGATACGCAGTATTTT.

The chain combines TRBV5-6 with TRBJ1-2, with 7 bases that match TRBD1. The J segment lost 2 bases and the V segment lost 1 base, leaving 2 bases of the junction unmatched. CDR1 and CDR2 from the germline V gene are SGHDT and YYEEEE. This CDR3 region has 14 residues. The CDR3 DNA reads as TGTGCCAGCAGCTTGCAGGGGGAGAACTATGGCTACACCTTC. Translating gives CASSLQGENYGYTF.

V gene TRBV5-6 combines with J gene TRBJ1-2, with TRBD1 identical over 8 bases. V dropped 0 bases and J dropped 4; count of bases not matched to a gene: 17. Germline V lookup: CDR1 SGHDT, CDR2 YYEEEE. This CDR3 is built from 19 residues. CDR3 sequence: CASSLDTGGGIKGSYGYTF. CDR3 nucleotide sequence: TGTGCCAGCAGCTTGGACACAGGGGGGGGGATAAAGGGATCCTATGGCTACACCTTC.

The V call is TRBV4-3, the J call TRBJ2-7; D is perhaps TRBD2 (5 bases). This CDR3 region has 15 residues. V shed 4 bases and J shed 6 bases, with 19 bases lying between them. Germline values: CDR1 LGHNA, CDR2 YSLEER. This CDR3 reads CASSPQEVPPGEQYF. CDR3 coding DNA: TGCGCCAGCAGCCCCCAGGAGGTACCTCCCGGCGAGCAGTACTTC.

CDR3 coding DNA: TGCGCCAGCAGCCTCGAAGACAGGGAAAAGGCGAGTGGAAACACCATATATTTT. Its translation: CASSLEDREKASGNTIYF. The chain joins TRBV4-1 to TRBJ1-3, with 7 bases matching TRBD1. The V gene's germline CDR1 is MGHRA and CDR2 YSYEKL. The length of the CDR3 is 18 residues. V trimming: 4 bases; J trimming: 3 bases; junction bases outside the gene matches: 15.

The chain recombines TRBV25-1 with TRBJ2-5; 12 nucleotides match TRBD1. The CDR3 length is 17 residues. Germline CDR1 is MGHDK and CDR2 is SYGVNS. Unmatched junction bases numbered 13, after V lost 6 bases and J lost 5 bases. The CDR3 nucleotides are TGTGCCAGCAGATTCCGGGACAGGGGGCTTGGTGGGGAGACCCAGTACTTC. Translation gives CASRFRDRGLGGETQYF.

This chain uses TRBV5-6 with TRBJ2-4; 9 nucleotides line up with TRBD2. Trimming removed 2 bases from V and 6 bases from J; junction bases left unmatched: 6. Germline-derived CDR1 and CDR2 are SGHDT and YYEEEE. The CDR3 spans 15 residues. The CDR3, as DNA: TGTGCCAGCAGCTTTGGGAGCGGGGGGCGAAACATTCAGTACTTC. It codes for CASSFGSGGRNIQYF. Based on the CDR3 plus reference TRBV5-6 and TRBJ2-4, the full variable domain is DAGVTQSPTHLIKTRGQQVTLRCSPKSGHDTVSWYQQALGQGPQFIFQYYEEEERQRGNFPDRFSGHQFPNYSSELNVNALLLGDSALYLCASSFGSGGRNIQYFGAGTRLSVL.

This sequence joins TRBV20-1 and TRBJ2-7, with D maybe TRBD1 (5 bases). Deletions cut 5 bases from V and 8 bases from J, with 10 bases between. CDR3 length: 10 amino acids. Germline lookup yields CDR1 DFQATT and CDR2 SNEGSKA (reference sequence). Here the CDR3 DNA reads TGCAGTGCTGGGGCTGGGAAGCAGTACTTC. Residues: CSAGAGKQYF.

This rearrangement joins TRBV5-4 to TRBJ2-1; 7 bases map to TRBD2. Germline values: CDR1 SGHNT, CDR2 YYREEE (reference sequence). V trimming: 2 bases; J trimming: 9 bases; junction bases outside the gene matches: 8. The CDR3 loop spans 14 amino acids. The CDR3 region has the DNA TGTGCCAGCAGCTTCAGGCGGGAGAGGGGTGAGCAGTTCTTC. This translates into CASSFRRERGEQFF.

The chain recombines TRBV7-9 with TRBJ1-1; unclear D gene. V dropped 4 bases and J dropped 3 bases, with 12 bases sitting between them. This CDR3 contains 14 residues. CDR1 and CDR2 (germline): SEHNR, FQNEAQ (reference sequence). The DNA for the CDR3 is TGTGCCAGCAGCTCCCAAGACATCCACACTGAAGCTTTCTTT. Protein product: CASSSQDIHTEAFF. The full variable domain, in which reference TRBV7-9 and TRBJ1-1 provide the parts outside the CDR3, is DTGVSQNPRHKITKRGQNVTFRCDPISEHNRLYWYRQTLGQGPEFLTYFQNEAQLEKSRLLSDRFSAERPKGSFSTLEIQRTEQGDSAMYLCASSSQDIHTEAFFGQGTRLTVV.

The V call is TRBV2, the J call TRBJ2-1; possible D gene TRBD2, 7 bases. Germline values: CDR1 SNHLY, CDR2 FYNNEI. Trimming left V 10 bases short and J 12 bases short, with 16 bases between. The CDR3 is 11 amino acids. The CDR3 is CAISLRGGQFF. The CDR3 nucleotides are TGTGCCATCTCCCTTAGGGGGGGGCAGTTCTTC.

The chain uses TRBV7-8 and TRBJ2-7, with TRBD2 matching 9 bases. With V trimmed by 4 bases and J by 3 bases, 10 bases remained unmatched. This CDR3 has 16 residues. Germline assignment: CDR1 SGHVS and CDR2 FQNEAQ. The CDR3 DNA reads as TGTGCCAGCAGCTCCCCTCGGACTAGCGCGTACTACGAGCAGTACTTC. Translated: CASSSPRTSAYYEQYF.